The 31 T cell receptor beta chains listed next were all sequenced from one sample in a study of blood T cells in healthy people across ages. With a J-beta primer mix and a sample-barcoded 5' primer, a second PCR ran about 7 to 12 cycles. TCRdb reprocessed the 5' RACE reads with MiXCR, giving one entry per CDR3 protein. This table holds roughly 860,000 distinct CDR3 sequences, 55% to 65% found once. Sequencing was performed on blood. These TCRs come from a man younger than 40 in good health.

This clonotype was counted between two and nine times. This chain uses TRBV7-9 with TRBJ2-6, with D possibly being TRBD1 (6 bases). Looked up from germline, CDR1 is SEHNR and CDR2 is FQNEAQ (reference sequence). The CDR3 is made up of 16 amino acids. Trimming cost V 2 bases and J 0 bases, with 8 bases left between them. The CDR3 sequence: CASSLQGLSGANVLTF. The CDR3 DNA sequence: TGTGCCAGCAGCTTACAGGGGCTCTCTGGGGCCAACGTCCTGACTTTC. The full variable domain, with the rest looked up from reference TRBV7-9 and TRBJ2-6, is DTGVSQNPRHKITKRGQNVTFRCDPISEHNRLYWYRQTLGQGPEFLTYFQNEAQLEKSRLLSDRFSAERPKGSFSTLEIQRTEQGDSAMYLCASSLQGLSGANVLTFGAGSRLTVL.

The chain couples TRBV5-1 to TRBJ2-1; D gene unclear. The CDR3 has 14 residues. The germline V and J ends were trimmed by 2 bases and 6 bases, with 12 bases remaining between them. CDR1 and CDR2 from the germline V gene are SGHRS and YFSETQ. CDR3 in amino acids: CASSFPNVGNEQFF. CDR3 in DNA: TGCGCCAGCAGCTTCCCCAACGTGGGCAATGAGCAGTTCTTC. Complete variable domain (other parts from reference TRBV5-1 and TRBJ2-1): KAGVTQTPRYLIKTRGQQVTLSCSPISGHRSVSWYQQTPGQGLQFLFEYFSETQRNKGNFPGRFSGRQFSNSRSEMNVSTLELGDSALYLCASSFPNVGNEQFFGPGTRLTVL.

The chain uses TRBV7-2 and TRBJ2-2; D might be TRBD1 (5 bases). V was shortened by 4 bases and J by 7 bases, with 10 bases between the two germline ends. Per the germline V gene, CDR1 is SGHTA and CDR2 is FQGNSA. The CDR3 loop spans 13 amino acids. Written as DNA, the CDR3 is TGTGCCAGCAGCTCCCAGGGAATCGGGGAGCTGTTTTTT. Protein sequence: CASSSQGIGELFF.

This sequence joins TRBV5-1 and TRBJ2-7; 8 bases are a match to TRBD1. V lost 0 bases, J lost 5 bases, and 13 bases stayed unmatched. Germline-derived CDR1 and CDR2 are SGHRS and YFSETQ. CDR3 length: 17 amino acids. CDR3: CASSLAGVLGQGHEQYF. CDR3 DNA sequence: TGCGCCAGCAGCTTGGCAGGGGTCCTAGGACAGGGCCACGAGCAGTACTTC. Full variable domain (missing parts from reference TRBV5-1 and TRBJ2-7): KAGVTQTPRYLIKTRGQQVTLSCSPISGHRSVSWYQQTPGQGLQFLFEYFSETQRNKGNFPGRFSGRQFSNSRSEMNVSTLELGDSALYLCASSLAGVLGQGHEQYFGPGTRLTVT.

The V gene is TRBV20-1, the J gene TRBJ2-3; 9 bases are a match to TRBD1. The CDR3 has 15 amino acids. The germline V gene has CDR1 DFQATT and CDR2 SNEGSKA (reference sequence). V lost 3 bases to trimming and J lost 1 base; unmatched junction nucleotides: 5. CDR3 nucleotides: TGCAGTGCTAGGGCCGGGACAGGGCGCACAGATACGCAGTATTTT. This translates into CSARAGTGRTDTQYF.

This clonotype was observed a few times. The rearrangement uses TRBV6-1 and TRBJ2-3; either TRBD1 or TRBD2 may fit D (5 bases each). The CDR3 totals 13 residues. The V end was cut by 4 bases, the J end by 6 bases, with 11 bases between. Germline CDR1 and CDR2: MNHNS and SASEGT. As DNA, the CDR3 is TGTGCCAGCAGTGTCCTGGGGGTTGATACGCAGTATTTT. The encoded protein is CASSVLGVDTQYF.

The CDR3: CASSTGQGKNEQYF. The CDR3, as DNA: TGCGCCAGCAGCACGGGACAGGGTAAGAACGAGCAGTACTTC. This rearrangement joins TRBV5-1 to TRBJ2-7, with TRBD1 matching over 9 bases. Germline CDR1 and CDR2: SGHRS and YFSETQ. This CDR3 comprises 14 residues. The V and J ends lost 4 bases and 5 bases, in that order; junction bases with no gene match: 7. The full variable domain, rest sourced from reference TRBV5-1 and TRBJ2-7, is KAGVTQTPRYLIKTRGQQVTLSCSPISGHRSVSWYQQTPGQGLQFLFEYFSETQRNKGNFPGRFSGRQFSNSRSEMNVSTLELGDSALYLCASSTGQGKNEQYFGPGTRLTVT.

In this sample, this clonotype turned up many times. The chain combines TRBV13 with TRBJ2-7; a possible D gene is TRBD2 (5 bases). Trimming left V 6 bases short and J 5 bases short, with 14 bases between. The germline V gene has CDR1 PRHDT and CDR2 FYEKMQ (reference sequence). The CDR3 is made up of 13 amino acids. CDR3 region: CASRTITRNEQYF. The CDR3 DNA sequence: TGTGCCAGCAGAACAATTACTAGAAACGAGCAGTACTTC.

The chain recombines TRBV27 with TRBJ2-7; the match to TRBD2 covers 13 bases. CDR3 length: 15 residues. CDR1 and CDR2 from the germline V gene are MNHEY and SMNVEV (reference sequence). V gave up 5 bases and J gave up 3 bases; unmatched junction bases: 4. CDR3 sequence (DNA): TGTGCCAGCAGTAGGACTAGCGGGGGTGGCTACGAGCAGTACTTC. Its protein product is CASSRTSGGGYEQYF.

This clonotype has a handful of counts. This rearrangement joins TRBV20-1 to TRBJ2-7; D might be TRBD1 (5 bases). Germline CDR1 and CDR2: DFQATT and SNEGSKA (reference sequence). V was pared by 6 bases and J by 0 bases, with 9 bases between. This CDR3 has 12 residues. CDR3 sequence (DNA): TGCAGTGCGGACACCCGCTCCTACGAGCAGTACTTC. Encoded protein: CSADTRSYEQYF.

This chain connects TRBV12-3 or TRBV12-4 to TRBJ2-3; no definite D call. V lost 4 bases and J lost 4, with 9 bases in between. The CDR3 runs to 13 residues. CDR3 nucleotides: TGTGCCAGCAGTTCCCCTCCCGCAGATACGCAGTATTTT. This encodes CASSSPPADTQYF.

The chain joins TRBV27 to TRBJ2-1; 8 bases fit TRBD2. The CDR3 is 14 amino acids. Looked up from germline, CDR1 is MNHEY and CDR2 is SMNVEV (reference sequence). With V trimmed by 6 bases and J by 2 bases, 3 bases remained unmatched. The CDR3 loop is CASRAGAAYNEQFF. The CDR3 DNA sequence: TGTGCCAGCAGAGCGGGGGCCGCCTACAATGAGCAGTTCTTC.

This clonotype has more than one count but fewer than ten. The CDR3 DNA is TGTGCCAGCAGCCAAGAGGCCAGGGGGCGCGGGTACGAGCAGTACTTC. It codes for CASSQEARGRGYEQYF. The J gene is TRBJ2-7, the V gene TRBV3-1; TRBD1 matches at 8 bases. V trimming: 0 bases; J trimming: 4 bases; junction bases outside the gene matches: 8. CDR1 is LGHDT and CDR2 is YNNKEL in the germline V gene (reference sequence). CDR3 length equals 16 residues.

In DNA, the CDR3 is TGTGCCAGCAGCTCGAGGGACAGGGGAAATTCACCCCTCCACTTT. Its translation is CASSSRDRGNSPLHF. The chain couples TRBV9 to TRBJ1-6, with 10 positions matching TRBD1. V shed 4 bases, J shed 7 bases, and the junction held 5 bases outside the gene matches. The CDR3 has 15 amino acids. Looked up from germline, CDR1 is SGDLS and CDR2 is YYNGEE.

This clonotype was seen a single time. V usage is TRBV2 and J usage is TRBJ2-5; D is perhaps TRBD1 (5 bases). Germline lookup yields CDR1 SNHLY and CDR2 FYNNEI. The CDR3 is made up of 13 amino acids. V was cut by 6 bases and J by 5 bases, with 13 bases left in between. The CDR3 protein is CASSRTLRETQYF. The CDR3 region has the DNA TGTGCCAGCAGCAGGACACTTCGCGAGACCCAGTACTTC.

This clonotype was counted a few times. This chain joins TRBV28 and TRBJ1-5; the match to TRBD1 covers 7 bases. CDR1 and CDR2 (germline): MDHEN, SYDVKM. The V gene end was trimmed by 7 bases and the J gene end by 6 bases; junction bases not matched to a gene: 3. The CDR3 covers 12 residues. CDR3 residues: CASTRGGQPQHF. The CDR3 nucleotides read TGTGCCAGCACCAGGGGGGGTCAGCCCCAGCATTTT.

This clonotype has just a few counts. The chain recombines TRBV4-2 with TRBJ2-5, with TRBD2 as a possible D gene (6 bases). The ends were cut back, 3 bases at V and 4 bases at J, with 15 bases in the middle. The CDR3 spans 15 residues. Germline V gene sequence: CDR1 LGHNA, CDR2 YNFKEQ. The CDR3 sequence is CASSHGGIEPETQYF. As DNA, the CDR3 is TGTGCCAGCAGCCATGGGGGGATTGAGCCAGAGACCCAGTACTTC.

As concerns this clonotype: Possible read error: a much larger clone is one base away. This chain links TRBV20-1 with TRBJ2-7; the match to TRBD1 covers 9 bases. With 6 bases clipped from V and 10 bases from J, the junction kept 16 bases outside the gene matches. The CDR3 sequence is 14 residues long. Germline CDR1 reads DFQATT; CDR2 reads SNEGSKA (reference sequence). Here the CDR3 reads CSALGQGFRETQYF. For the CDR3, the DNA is TGCAGTGCCTTAGGACAGGGGTTTCGGGAAACCCAGTACTTC.

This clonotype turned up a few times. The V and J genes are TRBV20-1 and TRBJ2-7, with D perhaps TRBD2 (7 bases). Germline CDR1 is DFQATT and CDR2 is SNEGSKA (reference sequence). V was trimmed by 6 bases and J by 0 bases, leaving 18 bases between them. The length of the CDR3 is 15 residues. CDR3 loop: CSARGGPSVSYEQYF. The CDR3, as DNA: TGCAGTGCAAGGGGGGGGCCATCCGTCTCCTACGAGCAGTACTTC.

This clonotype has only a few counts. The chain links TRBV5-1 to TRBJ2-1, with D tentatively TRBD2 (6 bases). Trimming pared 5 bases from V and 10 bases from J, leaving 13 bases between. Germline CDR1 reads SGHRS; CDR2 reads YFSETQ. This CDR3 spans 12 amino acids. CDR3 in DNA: TGCGCCAGCAGGCTGGAGGGAAGGGAGCAGTTCTTC. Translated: CASRLEGREQFF.

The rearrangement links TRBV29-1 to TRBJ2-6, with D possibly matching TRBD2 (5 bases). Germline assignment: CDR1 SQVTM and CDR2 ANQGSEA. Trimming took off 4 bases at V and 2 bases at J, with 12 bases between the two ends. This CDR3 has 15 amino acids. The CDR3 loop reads CSVGQRGAGANVLTF. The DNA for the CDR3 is TGCAGCGTTGGCCAACGGGGAGCTGGGGCCAACGTCCTGACTTTC.

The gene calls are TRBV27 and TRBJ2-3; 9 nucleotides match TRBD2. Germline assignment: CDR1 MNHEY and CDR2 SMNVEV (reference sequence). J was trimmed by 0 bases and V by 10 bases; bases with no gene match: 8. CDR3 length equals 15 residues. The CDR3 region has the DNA TGTGCCACTAAACTAGCGGGCCTTAGCACAGATACGCAGTATTTT. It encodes CATKLAGLSTDTQYF.

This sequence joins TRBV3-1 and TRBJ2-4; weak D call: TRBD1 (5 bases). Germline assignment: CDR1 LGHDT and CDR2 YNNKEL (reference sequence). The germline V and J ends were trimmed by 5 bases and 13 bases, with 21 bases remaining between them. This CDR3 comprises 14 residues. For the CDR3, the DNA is TGTGCCAGCAGCTTCGGCAGGGATGGGGTCGTGCAGTACTTC. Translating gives CASSFGRDGVVQYF.

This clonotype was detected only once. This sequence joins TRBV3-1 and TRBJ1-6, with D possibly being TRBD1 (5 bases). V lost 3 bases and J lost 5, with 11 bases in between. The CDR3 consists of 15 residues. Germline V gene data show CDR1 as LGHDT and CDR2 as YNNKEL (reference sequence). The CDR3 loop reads CASSHGDFDNSPLHF. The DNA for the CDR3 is TGTGCCAGCAGCCACGGGGACTTTGATAATTCACCCCTCCACTTT.

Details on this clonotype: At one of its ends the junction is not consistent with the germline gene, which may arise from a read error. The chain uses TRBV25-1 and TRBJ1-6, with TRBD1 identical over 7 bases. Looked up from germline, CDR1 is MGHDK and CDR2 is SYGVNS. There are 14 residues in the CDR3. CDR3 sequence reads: CASGPGQINSPIQF. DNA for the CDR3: TGTGCCAGCGGACCGGGACAGATTAATTCACCCATCCAATTT.

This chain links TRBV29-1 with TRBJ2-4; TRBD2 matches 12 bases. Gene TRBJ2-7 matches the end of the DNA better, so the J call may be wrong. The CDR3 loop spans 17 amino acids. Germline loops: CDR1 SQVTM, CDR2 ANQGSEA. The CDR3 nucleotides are TGCAGCGTTGGGGGGACTAGCGGGCGGGGGAACTCCTACGAGCAGTACTTC. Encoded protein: CSVGGTSGRGNSYEQYF.

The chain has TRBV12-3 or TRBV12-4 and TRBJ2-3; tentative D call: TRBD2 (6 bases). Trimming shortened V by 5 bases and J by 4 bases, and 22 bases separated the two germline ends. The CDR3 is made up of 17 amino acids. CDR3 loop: CASSPGGFGGDADTQYF. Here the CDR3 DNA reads TGTGCCAGCAGTCCAGGAGGGTTCGGCGGGGACGCAGATACGCAGTATTTT.

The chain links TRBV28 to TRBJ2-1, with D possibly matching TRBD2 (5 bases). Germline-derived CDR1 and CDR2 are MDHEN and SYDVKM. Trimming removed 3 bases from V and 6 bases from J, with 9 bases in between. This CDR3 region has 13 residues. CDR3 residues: CASSLETTNEQFF. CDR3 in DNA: TGTGCCAGCAGTTTGGAGACTACCAATGAGCAGTTCTTC.

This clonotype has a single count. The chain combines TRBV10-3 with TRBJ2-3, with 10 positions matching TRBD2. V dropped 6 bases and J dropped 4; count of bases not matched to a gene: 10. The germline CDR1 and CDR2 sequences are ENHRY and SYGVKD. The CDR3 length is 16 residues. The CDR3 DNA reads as TGTGCCATCAGCCTGACTAGCGGGTTAGAATCAGATACGCAGTATTTT. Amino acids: CAISLTSGLESDTQYF.

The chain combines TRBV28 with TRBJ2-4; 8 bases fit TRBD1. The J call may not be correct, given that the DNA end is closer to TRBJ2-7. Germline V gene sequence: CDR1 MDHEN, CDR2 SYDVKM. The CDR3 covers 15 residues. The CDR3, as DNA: TGTGCCAGCAGTTTATCTCCCAGGGGGCGATACGAGCAGTACTTC. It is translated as CASSLSPRGRYEQYF.

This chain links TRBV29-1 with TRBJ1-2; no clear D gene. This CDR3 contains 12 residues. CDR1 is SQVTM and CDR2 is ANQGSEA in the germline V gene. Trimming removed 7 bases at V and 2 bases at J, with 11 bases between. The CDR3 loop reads CSALFRNYGYTF. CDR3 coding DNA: TGCAGCGCCTTGTTCAGGAACTATGGCTACACCTTC. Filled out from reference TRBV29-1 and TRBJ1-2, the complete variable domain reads SAVISQKPSRDICQRGTSLTIQCQVDSQVTMMFWYRQQPGQSLTLIATANQGSEATYESGFVIDKFPISRPNLTFSTLTVSNMSPEDSSIYLCSALFRNYGYTFGSGTRLTVV.